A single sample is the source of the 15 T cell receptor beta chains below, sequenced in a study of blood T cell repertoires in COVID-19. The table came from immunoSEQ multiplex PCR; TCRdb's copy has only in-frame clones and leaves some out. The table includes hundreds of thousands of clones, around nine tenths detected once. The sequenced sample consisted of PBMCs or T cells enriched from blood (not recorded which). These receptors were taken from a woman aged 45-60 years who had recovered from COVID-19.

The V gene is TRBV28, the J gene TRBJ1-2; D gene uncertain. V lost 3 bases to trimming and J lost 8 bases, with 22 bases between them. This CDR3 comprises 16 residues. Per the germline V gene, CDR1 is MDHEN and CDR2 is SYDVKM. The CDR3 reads CASSLNGWQTAEGYTF. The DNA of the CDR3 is TGTGCCAGCAGTTTGAATGGATGGCAGACGGCGGAGGGCTACACCTTC.

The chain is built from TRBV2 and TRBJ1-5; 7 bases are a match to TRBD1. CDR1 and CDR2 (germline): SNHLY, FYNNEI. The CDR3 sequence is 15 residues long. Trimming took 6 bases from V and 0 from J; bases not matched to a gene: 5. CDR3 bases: TGTGCCAGCAGGGGACAGCTGGGTAGCAATCAGCCCCAGCATTTT. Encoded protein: CASRGQLGSNQPQHF. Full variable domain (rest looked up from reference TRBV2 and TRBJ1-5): EPEVTQTPSHQVTQMGQEVILRCVPISNHLYFYWYRQILGQKVEFLVSFYNNEISEKSEIFDDQFSVERPDGSNFTLKIRSTKLEDSAMYFCASRGQLGSNQPQHFGDGTRLSIL.

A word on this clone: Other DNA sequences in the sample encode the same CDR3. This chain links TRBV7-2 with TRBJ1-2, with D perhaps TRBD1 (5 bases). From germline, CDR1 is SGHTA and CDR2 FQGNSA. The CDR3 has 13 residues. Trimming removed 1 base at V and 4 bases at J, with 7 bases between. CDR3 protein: CASSLGQGYGYTF. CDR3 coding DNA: TGTGCCAGCAGCTTAGGCCAGGGCTATGGCTACACCTTC.

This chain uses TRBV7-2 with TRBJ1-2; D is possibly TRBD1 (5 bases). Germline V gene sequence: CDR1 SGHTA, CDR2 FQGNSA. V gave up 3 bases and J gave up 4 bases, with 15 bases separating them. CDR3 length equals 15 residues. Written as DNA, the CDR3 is TGTGCCAGCAGCTTGGGACTAACCAGTGTCTATGGCTACACCTTC. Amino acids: CASSLGLTSVYGYTF.

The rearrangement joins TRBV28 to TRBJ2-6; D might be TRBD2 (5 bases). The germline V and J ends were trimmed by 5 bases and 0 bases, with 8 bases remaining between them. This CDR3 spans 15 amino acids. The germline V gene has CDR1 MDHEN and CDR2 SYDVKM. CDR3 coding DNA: TGTGCCAGCAGTCCGAGCGGCTCTGGGGCCAACGTCCTGACTTTC. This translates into CASSPSGSGANVLTF. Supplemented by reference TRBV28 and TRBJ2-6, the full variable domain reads DVKVTQSSRYLVKRTGEKVFLECVQDMDHENMFWYRQDPGLGLRLIYFSYDVKMKEKGDIPEGYSVSREKKERFSLILESASTNQTSMYLCASSPSGSGANVLTFGAGSRLTVL.

DNA of the CDR3: TGTGCCAGTAGTACAGTGGGCAATCAGCCCCAGCATTTT. Amino acids: CASSTVGNQPQHF. The chain joins TRBV19 to TRBJ1-5; the D is unclear. CDR3 length equals 13 residues. Germline CDR1 is LNHDA and CDR2 is SQIVND (reference sequence). V gave up 4 bases and J gave up 2 bases, with 6 bases separating them.

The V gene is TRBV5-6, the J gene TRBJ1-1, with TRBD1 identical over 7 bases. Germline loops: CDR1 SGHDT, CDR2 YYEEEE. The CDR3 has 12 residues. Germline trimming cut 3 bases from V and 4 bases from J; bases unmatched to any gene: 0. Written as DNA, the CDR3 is TGTGCCAGCAGCTACAGGGGCACTGAAGCTTTCTTT. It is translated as CASSYRGTEAFF.

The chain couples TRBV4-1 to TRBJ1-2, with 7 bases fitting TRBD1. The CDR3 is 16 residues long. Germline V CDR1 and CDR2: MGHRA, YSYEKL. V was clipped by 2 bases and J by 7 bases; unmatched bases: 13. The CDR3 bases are TGCGCCAGCAGCCAACCTCTAGGGGGACAGTCTCGTGGCTACACCTTC. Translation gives CASSQPLGGQSRGYTF.

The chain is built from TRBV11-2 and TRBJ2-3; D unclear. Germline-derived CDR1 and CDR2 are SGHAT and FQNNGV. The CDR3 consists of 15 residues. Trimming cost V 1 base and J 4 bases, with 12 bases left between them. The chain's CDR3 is CASSLVPRGADTQYF. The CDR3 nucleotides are TGTGCCAGCAGCTTAGTGCCGAGAGGCGCAGATACGCAGTATTTT. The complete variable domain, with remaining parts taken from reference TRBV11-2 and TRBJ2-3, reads EAGVAQSPRYKIIEKRQSVAFWCNPISGHATLYWYQQILGQGPKLLIQFQNNGVVDDSQLPKDRFSAERLKGVDSTLKIQPAKLEDSAVYLCASSLVPRGADTQYFGPGTRLTVL.

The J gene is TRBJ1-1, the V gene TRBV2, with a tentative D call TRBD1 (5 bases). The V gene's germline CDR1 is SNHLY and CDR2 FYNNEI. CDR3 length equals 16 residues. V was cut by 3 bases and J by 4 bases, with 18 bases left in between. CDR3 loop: CASSDSFGAGGTEAFF. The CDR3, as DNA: TGTGCCAGCAGTGATTCATTCGGGGCCGGGGGCACTGAAGCTTTCTTT.

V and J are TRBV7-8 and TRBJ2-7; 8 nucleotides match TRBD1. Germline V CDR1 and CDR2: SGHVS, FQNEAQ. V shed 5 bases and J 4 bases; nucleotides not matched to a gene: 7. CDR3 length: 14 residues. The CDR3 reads CASSLLWTGYEQYF. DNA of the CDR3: TGTGCCAGCAGCCTGCTCTGGACAGGGTACGAGCAGTACTTC.

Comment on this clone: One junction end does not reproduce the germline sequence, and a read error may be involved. The chain's CDR3 is CASSLTARWMAEQYF. In DNA, the CDR3 is TGTGCTAGCAGCTTAACGGCTAGGTGGATGGCCGAGCAGTACTTC. The genes are TRBV7-7 and TRBJ2-7; D remains ambiguous. The CDR3 is made up of 15 amino acids. Germline V lookup: CDR1 SSHAT, CDR2 FNYEAQ (reference sequence). The entire variable domain, with the rest obtained from reference TRBV7-7 and TRBJ2-7, is as follows: GAGVSQSPRYKVTKRGQDVTLRCDPISSHATLYWYQQALGQGPEFLTYFNYEAQPDKSGLPSDRFSAERPEGSISTLTIQRTEQRDSAMYRCASSLTARWMAEQYFGPGTRLTVT.

CDR3 sequence reads: CASSLGPGTEAFF. The CDR3 DNA sequence: TGTGCCAGCAGTTTAGGGCCAGGGACTGAAGCTTTCTTT. The chain uses TRBV12-3 or TRBV12-4 and TRBJ1-1; maybe TRBD1 (5 bases). The CDR3 covers 13 residues. The V and J ends lost 1 base and 5 bases respectively, with 8 bases between them.

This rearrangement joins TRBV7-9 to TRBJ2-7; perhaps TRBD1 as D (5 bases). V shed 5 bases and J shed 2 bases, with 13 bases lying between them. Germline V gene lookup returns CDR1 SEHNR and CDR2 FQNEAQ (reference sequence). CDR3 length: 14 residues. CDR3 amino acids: CASSLTVTPYEQYF. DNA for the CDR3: TGTGCCAGCAGCCTGACAGTGACTCCCTACGAGCAGTACTTC.

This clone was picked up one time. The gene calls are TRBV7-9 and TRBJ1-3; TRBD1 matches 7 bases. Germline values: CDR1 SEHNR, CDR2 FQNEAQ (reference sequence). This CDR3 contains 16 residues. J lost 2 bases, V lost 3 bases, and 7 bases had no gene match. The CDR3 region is CASSFSGQPPGNTIYF. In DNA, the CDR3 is TGTGCCAGCAGCTTTTCGGGACAGCCTCCTGGAAACACCATATATTTT.